This T cell receptor (beta chain) was documented in a study of cytomegalovirus exposure and HLA in healthy donors. CDR1 is SSHAT, CDR2 FNYEAQ, per germline (reference sequence). This CDR3 is built from 13 residues. Whole-study results and caveats: The number of N-insertions in an Asian-associated ancestry cluster was reportedly below the 666-donor mean in a later analysis. A link between a missense DCLRE1C variant and TCR beta V- and J-gene trimming emerged from a later analysis.

The PCR had 60 Vbeta and 13 Jbeta primers. Measured with immunoSEQ multiplex PCR; TCRdb has only the in-frame clones, and not every one. This sample's clone table lists fewer than 60,000 clones. Points on this clone: What it binds is unknown. One end of the junction varies from germline; a read error may be responsible.

This clonotype was obtained from a woman aged 25 to 39 in good health and CMV-seropositive. The sequenced sample was PBMCs. The gene calls are TRBV7-7 and TRBJ2-1, with D tentatively TRBD1 (6 bases). This CDR3 is CASSLSQGREQFF. For the CDR3, the DNA is TGTGCTAGCAGCTTAAGTCAGGGGCGTGAGCAGTTCTTC.